What follows are 17 T cell receptor beta chains derived from one specimen sequenced in a study of identical twins. TCRdb re-called the 5' RACE reads through MiXCR, storing one row per CDR3 protein. The sample yields hundreds of thousands of distinct CDR3 sequences, around a sixth seen once. The data also belong to a second study, concerning T cells expressing NK-cell markers.

Sequencing was carried out using PBMCs. The receptors stem from a woman aged 18-29 years in good health.

The sample holds many counts of this clonotype. The chain combines TRBV20-1 with TRBJ2-3; the D is unclear. This CDR3 has 12 amino acids. CDR1 and CDR2 (germline): DFQATT, SNEGSKA (reference sequence). The V and J ends lost 6 bases and 3 bases respectively, with 10 bases between them. CDR3 nucleotide sequence: TGCAGTGCCCAGACTGGAACAGATACGCAGTATTTT. As protein: CSAQTGTDTQYF.

The chain combines TRBV20-1 with TRBJ1-4, with TRBD1 matching 8 bases. The germline gives CDR1 DFQATT, CDR2 SNEGSKA (reference sequence). CDR3 size: 14 residues. Trimming took 6 bases from V and 5 from J; bases not matched to a gene: 8. CDR3 DNA: TGCAGTGCGGCCTCAGGGGGCTCCAATGAAAAACTGTTTTTT. Encoded protein: CSAASGGSNEKLFF.

In its sample, this clonotype was seen a few times. CDR3 bases: TGTGCCAGCAGTTTCGCGAGGGGGCAAGAGACCCAGTACTTC. This codes for CASSFARGQETQYF. V and J are TRBV12-3 or TRBV12-4 and TRBJ2-5; TRBD1 is a possible D gene (6 bases). This CDR3 is built from 14 residues. V lost 3 bases to trimming and J lost 2 bases, with 10 bases between them.

In this sample, this clonotype turned up a few times. V is TRBV10-3 and J is TRBJ2-2, with D possibly TRBD2 on 6 matching bases. The ends were cut back, 2 bases at V and 1 base at J, with 11 bases in the middle. The germline V gene has CDR1 ENHRY and CDR2 SYGVKD. CDR3 length: 16 residues. The CDR3 DNA follows: TGTGCCATCAGTGAGAGAATAGCGGAGAACACCGGGGAGCTGTTTTTT. This translates into CAISERIAENTGELFF.

About this clonotype: A junction boundary mismatches the germline segment, possibly from a read error. The chain links TRBV6-7 to TRBJ2-3, with D possibly matching TRBD1 (7 bases). TRBV6-7 is an ORF, with its function uncertain. The CDR3 spans 19 residues. The CDR3 sequence is CACSSAERGLAKSTDTQYF. Here the CDR3 DNA reads TGTGCCTGCAGTTCCGCGGAGAGGGGGCTAGCGAAAAGCACAGATACGCAGTATTTT.

V and J are TRBV4-2 and TRBJ1-1; D unclear. The ends were cut back, 1 base at V and 0 bases at J, with 9 bases in the middle. Germline CDR1 LGHNA, CDR2 YNFKEQ. The CDR3 sequence is 15 residues long. The CDR3 region has the DNA TGTGCCAGCAGCCAAGTGGAGGTGATGAACACTGAAGCTTTCTTT. This encodes CASSQVEVMNTEAFF.

The chain is built from TRBV29-1 and TRBJ2-7, with TRBD1 matching 12 bases. V shed 3 bases and J 9 bases; nucleotides not matched to a gene: 3. CDR1 and CDR2 (germline): SQVTM, ANQGSEA. The CDR3 extends over 12 amino acids. CDR3 DNA sequence: TGCAGCGTTGAGGGACAGGGGGCTCCGCAGTACTTC. Amino acids: CSVEGQGAPQYF.

In this sample, this clonotype turned up a few times. The J gene is TRBJ2-5, the V gene TRBV30; 7 bases agree with TRBD1. Germline values: CDR1 GTSNPN, CDR2 SVGIG (reference sequence). Unmatched junction bases numbered 4, after V lost 6 bases and J lost 3 bases. The CDR3 consists of 12 residues. Here the CDR3 DNA reads TGTGCCTGCCGGGACAGTAAAGAGACCCAGTACTTC. Translated: CACRDSKETQYF.

The genes are TRBV3-1 and TRBJ2-7; no clear D gene. The germline CDR1 and CDR2 sequences are LGHDT and YNNKEL (reference sequence). V gave up 4 bases and J gave up 2 bases, with 12 bases separating them. The CDR3 contains 14 residues. CDR3 loop: CASSRDTSTYEQYF. The CDR3 nucleotides are TGTGCCAGCAGCCGAGACACATCCACCTACGAGCAGTACTTC.

This clonotype has just a few counts. The gene calls are TRBV12-3 or TRBV12-4 and TRBJ2-1; D may match TRBD1 or TRBD2 (5 bases each). V lost 5 bases, J lost 7 bases, and 9 bases lay in between. This CDR3 comprises 12 residues. In DNA form, the CDR3 reads TGTGCCAGCAGTCCCGGGGCTAATGAGCAGTTCTTC. This translates into CASSPGANEQFF.

The V gene is TRBV18, the J gene TRBJ2-5; the D is unclear. Germline assignment: CDR1 KGHSH and CDR2 LQKENI. This CDR3 is 15 amino acids long. V shed 2 bases and J shed 2 bases, with 12 bases lying between them. The CDR3 DNA sequence: TGTGCCAGCTCACCAGTCGGCGGAAAACAAGAGACCCAGTACTTC. Translated, it gives CASSPVGGKQETQYF.

This chain connects TRBV27 to TRBJ2-1; maybe TRBD1 (5 bases). This CDR3 region has 14 residues. The germline V gene encodes CDR1 MNHEY and CDR2 SMNVEV (reference sequence). With 7 bases removed from V and 0 bases from J, the gap between germline ends came to 10 bases. Written as DNA, the CDR3 is TGTGCCAGCACCGACAGTGACTCCTACAATGAGCAGTTCTTC. Translated: CASTDSDSYNEQFF.

This clonotype turned up a few times. The chain carries TRBV12-3 or TRBV12-4 and TRBJ1-2, with a weak D call TRBD1 (6 bases). This CDR3 is 16 amino acids long. V gave up 5 bases and J gave up 4 bases, with 20 bases separating them. CDR3 bases: TGTGCCAGCAGTCCGCCGAGGAGGGGGGTCGGCTATGGCTACACCTTC. Translating it yields CASSPPRRGVGYGYTF.

This clonotype was detected many times. The CDR3 DNA reads as TGTGCCAGCAGGGAGGGCTACGAGCAGTACTTC. As protein: CASREGYEQYF. The chain has TRBV5-5 and TRBJ2-7; D is perhaps TRBD2 (6 bases). V was clipped by 5 bases and J by 3 bases, with 6 bases between them. This CDR3 is built from 11 residues. The germline V gene has CDR1 SGHKS and CDR2 YYEKEE (reference sequence).

V is TRBV10-3 and J is TRBJ2-2, with D perhaps TRBD2 (6 bases). The CDR3 is 14 residues long. Germline V gives CDR1 ENHRY, CDR2 SYGVKD. V dropped 7 bases and J dropped 3 bases, with 12 bases sitting between them. The CDR3 reads CAITQGGHTGELFF. CDR3 nucleotides: TGTGCCATCACCCAGGGAGGTCACACCGGGGAGCTGTTTTTT.

V and J are TRBV5-6 and TRBJ2-6; TRBD1 matches at 9 bases. The CDR3 consists of 17 residues. J was trimmed by 0 bases and V by 4 bases; bases with no gene match: 5. Germline CDR1 reads SGHDT; CDR2 reads YYEEEE. CDR3 in amino acids: CASSLGQGTSGANVLTF. The CDR3 DNA is TGTGCCAGCAGCCTGGGACAGGGAACCTCTGGGGCCAACGTCCTGACTTTC.

V and J are TRBV5-1 and TRBJ2-7, with a tentative D call TRBD2 (7 bases). CDR3 size: 15 residues. V lost 5 bases to trimming and J lost 5 bases, with 20 bases between them. Per germline, CDR1 SGHRS and CDR2 YFSETQ. The CDR3, as DNA: TGCGCCAGCAGGGAGGGGGGGACCGTTGTAAACGAGCAGTACTTC. It encodes CASREGGTVVNEQYF.